The following is a T cell receptor (beta chain) sequence with its context. The data were obtained in a study of blood T cell repertoires in COVID-19. Overall study context: Acute and convalescent COVID-19 specimens originated in the United States, Italy and Spain. The analysed material was cDNA or gDNA that came from T cells, B-cell-depleted T cells, or PBMCs.

Germline assignment: CDR1 MDHEN and CDR2 SYDVKM. Losses at the gene ends were 8 bases for V and 9 bases for J; bases not matched to a gene: 9. The CDR3 runs 14 residues. Study processing details: Cell counts per sample came from amplifying reference gene primers. Data came from immunoSEQ multiplex PCR; TCRdb stores just in-frame clones and leaves some out. For V, J and clone size, that table is used; D and trimming come from the DNA. The table records around 700,000 clones, approximately 90% of them present only once. The sample comprised peripheral blood. V usage is TRBV28 and J usage is TRBJ1-6; the match to TRBD1 covers 8 bases. This clonotype was obtained from a young woman with acute or convalescent COVID-19. CDR3 loop: CASWSVDRVSPLHF. Here the CDR3 DNA reads TGTGCCAGCTGGTCCGTGGACAGGGTTTCACCCCTCCACTTT. The full variable domain, completed using reference TRBV28 and TRBJ1-6, is DVKVTQSSRYLVKRTGEKVFLECVQDMDHENMFWYRQDPGLGLRLIYFSYDVKMKEKGDIPEGYSVSREKKERFSLILESASTNQTSMYLCASWSVDRVSPLHFGNGTRLTVT.